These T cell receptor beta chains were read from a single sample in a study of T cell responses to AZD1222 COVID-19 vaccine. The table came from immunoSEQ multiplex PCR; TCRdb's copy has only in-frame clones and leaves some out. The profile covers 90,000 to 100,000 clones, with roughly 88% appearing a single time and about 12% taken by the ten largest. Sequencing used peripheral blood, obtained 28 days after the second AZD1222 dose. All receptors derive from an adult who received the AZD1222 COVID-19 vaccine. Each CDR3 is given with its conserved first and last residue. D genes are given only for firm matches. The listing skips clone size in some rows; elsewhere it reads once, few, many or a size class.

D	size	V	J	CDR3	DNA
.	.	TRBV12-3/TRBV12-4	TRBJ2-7	CASSGSYEQYF	TGTGCCAGCAGTGGAAGCTACGAGCAGTACTTC
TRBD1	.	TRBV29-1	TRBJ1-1	CSVYRGPSSTEAFF	TGCAGCGTCTACAGGGGGCCTTCGAGTACTGAAGCTTTCTTT
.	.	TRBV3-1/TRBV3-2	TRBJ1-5	CASSPASYNQPQHF	TGTGCCAGCAGCCCTGCCAGCTATAATCAGCCCCAGCATTTT
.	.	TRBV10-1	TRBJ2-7	CASSDGSSGSYEQYF	TGCGCCAGCAGTGATGGGTCTAGTGGGTCCTACGAGCAGTACTTC
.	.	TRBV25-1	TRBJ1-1	CASNSFTEAFF	TGTGCCAGCAATTCCTTCACTGAAGCTTTCTTT
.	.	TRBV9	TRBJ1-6	CASSVASGHSPLHF	TGTGCCAGCAGCGTAGCCAGTGGACACTCACCCCTCCACTTT
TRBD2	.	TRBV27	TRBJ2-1	CASSFLFTSGVSNEQFF	TGTGCCAGCAGTTTTTTATTCACTAGCGGGGTTTCCAATGAGCAGTTCTTC
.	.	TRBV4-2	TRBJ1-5	CASSQDWGAQPQHF	TGTGCCAGCAGCCAAGACTGGGGAGCTCAGCCCCAGCATTTT
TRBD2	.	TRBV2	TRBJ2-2	CASSESLAANTGELFF	TGTGCCAGCAGTGAAAGTCTAGCGGCGAACACCGGGGAGCTGTTTTTT
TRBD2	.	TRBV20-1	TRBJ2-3	CSASAIGAGEMADTQYF	TGCAGTGCTAGTGCGATCGGGGCGGGAGAAATGGCAGATACGCAGTATTTT
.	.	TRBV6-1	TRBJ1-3	CASSDLFNSGNTIYF	TGTGCCAGCAGTGATCTGTTTAACTCTGGAAACACCATATATTTT
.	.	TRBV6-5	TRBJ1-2	CASSYSRGAYGYTF	TGTGCCAGCAGTTACAGCAGGGGCGCCTATGGCTACACCTTC
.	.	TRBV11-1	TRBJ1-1	CASSYSEGEAFF	TGTGCCAGCAGCTATTCCGAAGGTGAAGCTTTCTTT
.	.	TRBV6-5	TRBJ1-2	CASSYSGTPGNYGYTF	TGTGCCAGCAGTTACTCGGGGACACCGGGAAACTATGGCTACACCTTC
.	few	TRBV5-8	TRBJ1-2	CASSPYRGGGGYTF	TGTGCCAGCAGCCCCTATCGAGGCGGAGGTGGCTACACCTTC
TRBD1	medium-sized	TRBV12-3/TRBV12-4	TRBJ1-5	CASSQGAWQPQHF	TGTGCCAGCAGCCAGGGGGCCTGGCAGCCCCAGCATTTT
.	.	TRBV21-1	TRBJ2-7	CASSKIVPNAGVNYEQYF	TGTGCCAGCAGCAAAATTGTGCCGAACGCGGGCGTCAACTACGAGCAGTACTTC
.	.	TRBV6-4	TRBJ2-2	CASSDSSTGELFF	TGTGCCAGCAGTGACTCTAGCACCGGGGAGCTGTTTTTT
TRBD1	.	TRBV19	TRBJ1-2	CASKRTGADYGYTF	TGTGCCAGTAAGAGGACAGGGGCCGACTATGGCTACACCTTC
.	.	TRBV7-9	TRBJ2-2	CASRPPGSGELFF	TGTGCCAGCAGGCCCCCCGGGTCCGGGGAGCTGTTTTTT
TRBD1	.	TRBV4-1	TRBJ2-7	CASSRGQGVYEQYF	TGCGCCAGCAGCCGGGGACAGGGGGTGTACGAGCAGTACTTC
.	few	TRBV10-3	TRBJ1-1	CAISENKGGTEAFF	TGTGCCATCAGTGAGAATAAAGGGGGGACTGAAGCTTTCTTT
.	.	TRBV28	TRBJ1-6	CASSFPSGWGRYSPLHF	TGTGCCAGCAGTTTCCCTTCGGGTTGGGGCCGCTATTCACCCCTCCACTTT
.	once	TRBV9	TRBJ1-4	CASSAGGGPRLGEKLFF	TGTGCCAGCAGCGCAGGCGGAGGGCCCCGCTTGGGCGAAAAACTGTTTTTT
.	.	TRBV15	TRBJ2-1	CATSIDGGYNEQFF	TGTGCCACCAGCATAGACGGGGGTTACAATGAGCAGTTCTTC
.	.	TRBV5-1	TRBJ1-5	CASSLGLSGDNQPQHF	TGCGCCAGCAGCTTGGGACTCTCAGGGGACAATCAGCCCCAGCATTTT
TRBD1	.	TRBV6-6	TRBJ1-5	CASSYSPGGPPQHF	TGTGCCAGCAGTTACTCTCCAGGGGGGCCGCCCCAGCATTTT
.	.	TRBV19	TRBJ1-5	CASSIRGGDQPQHF	TGTGCCAGTAGTATAAGAGGAGGGGATCAGCCCCAGCATTTT
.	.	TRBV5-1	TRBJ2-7	CASSLVSTPEQYF	TGCGCCAGCAGCCTTGTATCGACTCCCGAGCAGTACTTC
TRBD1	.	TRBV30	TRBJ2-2	CACSQGAPSRELFF	TGTGCCTGTTCCCAGGGGGCACCCAGCCGGGAGCTGTTTTTT
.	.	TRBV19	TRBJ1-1	CASMMVGRDTEAFF	TGTGCCAGTATGATGGTCGGCAGGGACACTGAAGCTTTCTTT
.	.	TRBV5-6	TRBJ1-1	CASSLQARWNTEAFF	TGTGCCAGCAGCTTGCAAGCCAGGTGGAACACTGAAGCTTTCTTT
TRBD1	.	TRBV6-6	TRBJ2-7	CASSDRDRGQTYEQYF	TGTGCCAGCAGCGACAGGGACAGGGGACAAACCTACGAGCAGTACTTC
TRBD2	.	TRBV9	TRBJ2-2	CASSVDAGGTNTGELFF	TGTGCCAGCAGCGTAGATGCGGGGGGGACGAACACCGGGGAGCTGTTTTTT
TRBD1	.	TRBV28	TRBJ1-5	CASSSGGVNQPQHF	TGTGCCAGCAGCTCAGGGGGTGTGAATCAGCCCCAGCATTTT
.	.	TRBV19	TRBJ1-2	CASRPSGGNYGYTF	TGTGCCAGTAGGCCCTCGGGGGGTAACTATGGCTACACCTTC
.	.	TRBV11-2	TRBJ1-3	CASSDYGGPFSGNTIYF	TGTGCCAGCAGCGATTACGGGGGCCCTTTCTCTGGAAACACCATATATTTT
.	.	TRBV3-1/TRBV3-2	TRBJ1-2	CASSRSPVRGHGYTF	TGTGCCAGCAGTCGAAGTCCGGTCCGGGGTCATGGCTACACCTTC
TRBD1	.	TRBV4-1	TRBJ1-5	CASSPMGQGGQPQHF	TGCGCCAGCAGCCCGATGGGACAGGGCGGGCAGCCCCAGCATTTT
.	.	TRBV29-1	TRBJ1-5	CSVGGAANQPQHF	TGCAGCGTTGGCGGGGCGGCGAATCAGCCCCAGCATTTT
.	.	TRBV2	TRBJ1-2	CASSGGTGDKVYGYTF	TGTGCCAGCAGTGGGGGGACTGGGGACAAGGTTTATGGCTACACCTTC
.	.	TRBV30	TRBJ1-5	CAWSPGFLAQPQHF	TGTGCCTGGAGTCCAGGGTTCTTGGCTCAGCCCCAGCATTTT
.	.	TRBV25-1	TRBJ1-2	CASSQGSLDGGYTF	TGTGCCAGCAGCCAGGGCAGTTTGGACGGTGGCTACACCTTC
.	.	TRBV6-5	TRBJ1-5	CASSSSGVQPQHF	TGTGCCAGCAGTTCCTCAGGAGTCCAGCCCCAGCATTTT
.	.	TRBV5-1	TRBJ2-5	CASSLGSETQYF	TGCGCCAGCAGCTTGGGATCGGAGACCCAGTACTTC
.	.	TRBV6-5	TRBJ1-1	CASTTSGRGNTEAFF	TGTGCCAGCACTACGTCTGGGCGGGGGAACACTGAAGCTTTCTTT
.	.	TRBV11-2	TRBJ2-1	CASSLDSSSYNEQFF	TGTGCCAGCAGCTTGGACTCTTCCTCCTACAATGAGCAGTTCTTC
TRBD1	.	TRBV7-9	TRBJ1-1	CASSLHGTGWTEAFF	TGTGCCAGCAGCTTACATGGGACAGGGTGGACTGAAGCTTTCTTT
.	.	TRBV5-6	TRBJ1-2	CASSLNPAGLNYGYTF	TGTGCCAGCAGCTTAAATCCCGCAGGGCTTAACTATGGCTACACCTTC
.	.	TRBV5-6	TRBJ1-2	CASSLGLQKGYTF	TGTGCCAGCAGCTTGGGACTCCAGAAGGGCTACACCTTC
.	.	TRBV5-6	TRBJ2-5	CASTFNTETQYF	TGTGCCAGCACCTTTAATACCGAGACCCAGTACTTC
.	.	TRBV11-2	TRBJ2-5	CASSLNSQETQYF	TGTGCCAGCAGCTTAAACAGTCAAGAGACCCAGTACTTC
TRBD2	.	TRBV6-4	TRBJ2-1	CASTGLAGGEQFF	TGTGCCAGCACGGGACTAGCGGGAGGTGAGCAGTTCTTC
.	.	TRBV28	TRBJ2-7	CASSDTGLGEQYF	TGTGCCAGCAGTGATACAGGGTTGGGCGAGCAGTACTTC
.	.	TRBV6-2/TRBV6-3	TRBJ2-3	CASSLAITDTQYF	TGTGCCAGCAGTCTAGCCATCACAGATACGCAGTATTTT
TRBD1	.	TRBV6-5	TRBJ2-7	CASSYSPGTVIYEQYF	TGTGCCAGCAGTTACTCTCCCGGGACAGTAATCTACGAGCAGTACTTC
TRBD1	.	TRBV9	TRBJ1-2	CASSATDRGVAGYTF	TGTGCCAGCAGCGCTACGGACAGGGGGGTCGCTGGCTACACCTTC
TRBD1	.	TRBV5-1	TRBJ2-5	CASSPGQEETQYF	TGCGCCAGCAGCCCGGGACAGGAGGAGACCCAGTACTTC
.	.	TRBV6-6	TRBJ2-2	CASSWEGANTGELFF	TGTGCCAGCAGTTGGGAGGGGGCGAACACCGGGGAGCTGTTTTTT